The following is a TCR beta chain sequence with its context. As yet, its antigen is unknown. The data were taken from a study of regulatory dendritic cells for organ transplantation. TCRdb's copy holds only in-frame clones and misses some; the assay was immunoSEQ multiplex PCR. The sample shows more than 10,000 clones, about 90% of them seen only once. Allogeneic regulatory or mature dendritic cells were co-cultured for four to six days with CFSE-labeled sorted T cells at 1:10. The CDR3 totals 15 residues. Trimming stripped 2 bases from V and 1 base from J, with 11 bases between. Looked up from germline, CDR1 is MNHEY and CDR2 is SVGAGI.

The chain couples TRBV6-5 to TRBJ1-1; D is unresolved. This clonotype was obtained from a human donor in good health. Sequenced: naive CD8+ T cells from blood cultured with regulatory dendritic cells. This sample's subset: CD45RA+ naive T cells. DNA of the CDR3: TGTGCCAGCAGTTACACCGACGGACCGAACACTGAAGCTTTCTTT. As protein: CASSYTDGPNTEAFF.